The rows below give T cell receptor beta chains drawn from one sample of a study of OX40 agonist ivuxolimab in advanced cancers. TCRdb's table, derived via immunoSEQ multiplex PCR, lists solely in-frame clones and lacks some. The profile shows tens of thousands of clones, roughly 88% of them singletons. Sequencing was performed on CD4+ or CD8+ T cells sorted from blood, taken in a trial of the OX40 agonist ivuxolimab. The source is an adult with an advanced solid tumor such as melanoma, head and neck, liver or kidney cancer. Each CDR3 is given without its conserved first and last residue. Where a row states a size, it is once, few, many or the class of an expanded clone; other rows omit it.

V	J	size	CDR3
TRBV9	TRBJ1-5	.	ASSGGTGGSNQPQH
TRBV5-8	TRBJ1-2	.	ASSSPDLPGLYGYT
TRBV5-1	TRBJ1-6	.	ASSLGQGSNSPLH
TRBV2	TRBJ2-3	few	ASSESGGDGTDTQY
TRBV20-1	TRBJ2-3	.	SARDWPTQY
TRBV30	TRBJ1-4	.	AWEGQGTEKLF
TRBV9	TRBJ1-5	.	ASSVDDSNQPQH
TRBV9	TRBJ2-6	.	ASSVATGGGSGANVLT
TRBV7-2	TRBJ1-3	.	ASSPLTAPSGNTIY
TRBV6-4	TRBJ2-7	once	ASSDSGQGAEQY
TRBV5-4	TRBJ2-6	.	ASGVQGSGANVLT
TRBV7-9	TRBJ2-6	.	ASSPGTGGPSGANVLT
TRBV28	TRBJ1-2	.	ASSLSLNYGYT
TRBV4-3	TRBJ2-1	.	ASSQDTGVRV
TRBV7-8	TRBJ1-1	.	ASSLDRGAEAF
TRBV7-6	TRBJ1-1	medium-sized	ASSLPGQSKGNTEAF
TRBV7-8	TRBJ1-1	.	ASSLGSTILFNTEAF
TRBV28	TRBJ1-6	.	ASSFPPRGVFNSPLH
TRBV27	TRBJ2-7	.	ASSYSGGQGATYEQY
TRBV5-8	TRBJ1-5	.	ASSLPDRLNQPQH
TRBV4-3	TRBJ1-5	.	ASSPFTGAQPQH
TRBV7-9	TRBJ1-1	once	ASSHRQVGEGTEAF
TRBV7-9	TRBJ2-1	.	ASSRVGLAPDNEQF
TRBV5-5	TRBJ2-2	.	ASSPGYVGTGELF
TRBV27	TRBJ2-3	.	ASSLVARTDTQY
TRBV18	TRBJ1-2	.	ASSPSVEEQLNYGYT
TRBV7-6	TRBJ2-7	.	ASSLDGSYEQY
TRBV6-8	TRBJ2-5	once	ARVGVRETQY
TRBV27	TRBJ1-4	.	ASSLLGGANEKLF
TRBV5-5	TRBJ1-4	once	ASSPGQGDEKLF
TRBV4-3	TRBJ1-2	.	ASSPKKQKNYGYT
TRBV7-2	TRBJ2-3	.	ASSPAERVTDTQY
TRBV27	TRBJ1-1	medium-sized	ASSSWANTEAF
TRBV27	TRBJ1-2	.	ASSLQGYPHDYGYT
TRBV12-5	TRBJ1-1	once	ASGLSGRGTEAF
TRBV27	TRBJ1-1	.	ASSLSMNTEAF
TRBV27	TRBJ2-1	.	ASRVTSVSYNEQF
TRBV4-2	TRBJ2-1	.	ASSQDPEGAFYNEQF
TRBV18	TRBJ2-5	.	ASSPSSSWETQY
TRBV27	TRBJ1-1	.	ASIGQMNTEAF
TRBV2	TRBJ1-1	.	ASSFTLDRGLEAF
TRBV7-6	TRBJ2-2	.	ASSPTSVVNTGELF
TRBV5-1	TRBJ1-1	.	ASSEAGSNTEAF
TRBV13	TRBJ2-7	.	ASSLERVPYEQY
TRBV7-2	TRBJ1-2	.	ASSLIGLQA
TRBV19	TRBJ2-2	.	ASSLSPGQYTGELF
TRBV6-5	TRBJ2-2	.	ASSYPDRGNTGELF
TRBV6-5	TRBJ2-2	medium-sized	ASRVQGSTGELF
TRBV9	TRBJ2-1	.	ASSGGVVGGNEQF
TRBV11-2	TRBJ2-7	.	ASSLVGTYEQY
TRBV5-1	TRBJ1-1	once	ASSSWTSGRNTEAF
TRBV9	TRBJ2-5	.	ASSATPSHGKETQY
TRBV27	TRBJ1-1	.	ASSLWAGQHTEAF
TRBV5-8	TRBJ1-2	.	ASSLVETGGSYGYT